The text below deals with one T cell receptor (beta chain). The target antigen is unknown. Some clones are missing from TCRdb's copy, which holds only in-frame ones; the method was immunoSEQ multiplex PCR. The sample gives 20,000 to 25,000 clones, 81% of which show up once; about 25% is in the top ten. This specimen comes from a study of Tregs in tolerant kidney transplant recipients. Broader study findings: In tolerant patients, donor-specific Tregs outgrew total Tregs, suggesting antigen-driven expansion. The small number of patients limits these findings pending further validation. Activated donor B cell expansion appeared to reveal the most relevant donor-specific TCRbeta repertoire.

After removal of 3 bases from V and 3 bases from J, the junction contained 4 bases not matched to a gene. CDR3 size: 14 residues. Germline V gives CDR1 SGHVS, CDR2 FNYEAQ. The nonmyeloablative bone marrow transplants came from related graft donors, with transient mixed chimerism. Unstimulated Tregs (CD4+CD25+CD127-) and CD4+CD25- non-Tregs were sorted from PBMCs. Sample: CD8+ T cells from blood (PBMCs), taken 6 months after the transplant. This receptor was obtained from a human patient who received a combined kidney and bone marrow transplant. Part of the T cells may come from the graft donor. The chain uses TRBV7-6 and TRBJ1-2, with TRBD1 matching 7 bases. The CDR3 spells CASSLDGTDYGYTF. CDR3 DNA: TGTGCCAGCAGCTTGGACGGGACAGACTATGGCTACACCTTC.